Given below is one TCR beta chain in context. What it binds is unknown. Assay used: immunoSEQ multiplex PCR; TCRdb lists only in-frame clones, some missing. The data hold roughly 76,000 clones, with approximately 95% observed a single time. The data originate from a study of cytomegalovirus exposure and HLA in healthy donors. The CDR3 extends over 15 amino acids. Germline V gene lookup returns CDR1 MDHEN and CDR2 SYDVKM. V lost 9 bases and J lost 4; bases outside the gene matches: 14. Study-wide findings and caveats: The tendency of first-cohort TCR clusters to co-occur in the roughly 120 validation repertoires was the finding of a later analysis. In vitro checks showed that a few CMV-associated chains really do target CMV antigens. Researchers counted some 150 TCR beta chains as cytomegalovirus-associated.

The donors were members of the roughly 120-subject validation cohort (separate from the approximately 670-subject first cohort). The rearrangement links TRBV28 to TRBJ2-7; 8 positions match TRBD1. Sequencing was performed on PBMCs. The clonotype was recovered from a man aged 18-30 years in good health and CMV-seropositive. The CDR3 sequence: CARGGGQGKSYEQYF. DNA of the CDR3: TGTGCCAGGGGGGGTGGACAGGGAAAGTCGTACGAGCAGTACTTC.